Detailed here is one TCR beta chain. The assay was immunoSEQ multiplex PCR, and TCRdb's table has in-frame clones only and misses some. The sample records a few hundred thousand clones, roughly 90% being singletons. This sample's treatment: some 20 received Ad26.COV2.S at low or high dose, single or two shots; five or six received placebo; per-sample allocation not given. Samples were taken on day 63 after the first vaccine or placebo injection. The source of the sample is a study of Ad26.COV2.S vaccination and SARS-CoV-2 variants. This TCR derives from a person aged 18-65 years who received the Ad26.COV2.S COVID-19 vaccine or a placebo. The material sequenced was peripheral blood, taken in a trial of Ad26.COV2.S vaccine versus placebo.

The CDR3 reads CASSDRGGVYERQYF. Written as DNA, the CDR3 is TGTGCCAGCAGCGATCGAGGAGGGGTCTACGAGCGGCAGTACTTC. V is TRBV7-3 and J is TRBJ2-7, with D possibly being TRBD2 (6 bases). This CDR3 contains 15 residues. V dropped 5 bases and J dropped 9 bases, with 23 bases sitting between them. Germline values: CDR1 SGHTA, CDR2 FQGTGA. The full variable domain, in which reference TRBV7-3 and TRBJ2-7 provide the parts outside the CDR3, is GAGVSQTPSNKVTEKGKYVELRCDPISGHTALYWYRQSLGQGPEFLIYFQGTGAADDSGLPNDRFFAVRPEGSVSTLKIQRTERGDSAVYLCASSDRGGVYERQYFGPGTRLTVT.